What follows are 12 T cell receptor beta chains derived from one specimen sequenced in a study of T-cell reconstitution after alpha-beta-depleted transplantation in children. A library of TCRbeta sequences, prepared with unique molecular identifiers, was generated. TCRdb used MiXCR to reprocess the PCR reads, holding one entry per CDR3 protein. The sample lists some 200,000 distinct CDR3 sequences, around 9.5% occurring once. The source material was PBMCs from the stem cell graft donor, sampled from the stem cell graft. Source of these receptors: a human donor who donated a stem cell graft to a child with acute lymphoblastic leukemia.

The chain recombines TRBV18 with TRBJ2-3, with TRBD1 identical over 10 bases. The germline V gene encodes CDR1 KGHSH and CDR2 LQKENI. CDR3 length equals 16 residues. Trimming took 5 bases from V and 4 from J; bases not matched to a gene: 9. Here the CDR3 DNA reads TGTGCCAGCTCAGACACCGGGACAGGGGCCTCAGATACGCAGTATTTT. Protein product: CASSDTGTGASDTQYF. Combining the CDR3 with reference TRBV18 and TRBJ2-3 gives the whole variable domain NAGVMQNPRHLVRRRGQEARLRCSPMKGHSHVYWYRQLPEEGLKFMVYLQKENIIDESGMPKERFSAEFPKEGPSILRIQQVVRGDSAAYFCASSDTGTGASDTQYFGPGTRLTVL.

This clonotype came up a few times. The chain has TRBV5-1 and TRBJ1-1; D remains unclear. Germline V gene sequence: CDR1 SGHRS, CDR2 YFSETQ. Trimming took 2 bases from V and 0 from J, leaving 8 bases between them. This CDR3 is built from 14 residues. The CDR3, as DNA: TGCGCCAGCAGCTTTGTGTCGGTGAACACTGAAGCTTTCTTT. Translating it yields CASSFVSVNTEAFF.

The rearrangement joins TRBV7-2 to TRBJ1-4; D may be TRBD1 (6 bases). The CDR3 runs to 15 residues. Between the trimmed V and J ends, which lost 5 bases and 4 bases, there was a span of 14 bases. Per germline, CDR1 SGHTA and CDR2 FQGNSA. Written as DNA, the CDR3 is TGTGCCAGCAGCACCGGGGGGGCAAATAATGAAAAACTGTTTTTT. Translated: CASSTGGANNEKLFF.

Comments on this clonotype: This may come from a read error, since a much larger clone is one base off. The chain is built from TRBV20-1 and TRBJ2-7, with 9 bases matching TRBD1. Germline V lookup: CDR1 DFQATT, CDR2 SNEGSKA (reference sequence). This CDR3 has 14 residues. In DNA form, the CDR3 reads TGCTGTGCTAGAGTGGGACAGGGACTGTACGAGCAGTACTTC. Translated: CCARVGQGLYEQYF.

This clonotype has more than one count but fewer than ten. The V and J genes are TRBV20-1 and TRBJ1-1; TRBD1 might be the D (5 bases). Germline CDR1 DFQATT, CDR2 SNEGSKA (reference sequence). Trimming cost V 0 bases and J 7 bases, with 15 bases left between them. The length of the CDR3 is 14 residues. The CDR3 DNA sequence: TGCAGTGCTAGAGAGAACAGGAAGAGCATTGAAGCTTTCTTT. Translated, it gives CSARENRKSIEAFF.

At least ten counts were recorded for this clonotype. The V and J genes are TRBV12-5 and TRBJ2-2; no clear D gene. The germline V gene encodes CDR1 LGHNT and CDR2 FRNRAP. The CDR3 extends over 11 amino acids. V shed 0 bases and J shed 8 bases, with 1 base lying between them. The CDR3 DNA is TGTGCTAGTGGTTTGGTAGGGGAGCTGTTTTTT. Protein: CASGLVGELFF.

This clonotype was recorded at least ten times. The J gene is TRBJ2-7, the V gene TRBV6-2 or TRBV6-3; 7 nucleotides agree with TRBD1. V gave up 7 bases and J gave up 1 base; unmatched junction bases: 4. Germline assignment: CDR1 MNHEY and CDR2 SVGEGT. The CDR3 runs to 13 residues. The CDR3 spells CASMDRKSYEQYF. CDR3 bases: TGTGCCAGCATGGACAGGAAATCCTACGAGCAGTACTTC.

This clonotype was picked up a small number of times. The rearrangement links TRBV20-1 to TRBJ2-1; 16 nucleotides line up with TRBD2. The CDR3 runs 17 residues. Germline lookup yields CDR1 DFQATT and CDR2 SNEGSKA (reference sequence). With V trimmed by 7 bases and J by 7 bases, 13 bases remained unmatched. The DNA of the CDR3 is TGCAGTGTACCGGGACTAGCGGGGGGGCTGGAATCAAATGAGCAGTTCTTC. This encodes CSVPGLAGGLESNEQFF.

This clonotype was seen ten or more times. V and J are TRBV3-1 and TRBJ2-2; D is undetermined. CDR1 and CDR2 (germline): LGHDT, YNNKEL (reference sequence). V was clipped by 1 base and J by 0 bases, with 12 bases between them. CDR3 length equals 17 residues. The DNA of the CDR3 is TGTGCCAGCAGCCAAGTTGGATCAGCCTCGAACACCGGGGAGCTGTTTTTT. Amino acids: CASSQVGSASNTGELFF. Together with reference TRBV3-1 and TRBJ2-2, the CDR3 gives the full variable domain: DTAVSQTPKYLVTQMGNDKSIKCEQNLGHDTMYWYKQDSKKFLKIMFSYNNKELIINETVPNRFSPKSPDKAHLNLHINSLELGDSAVYFCASSQVGSASNTGELFFGEGSRLTVL.

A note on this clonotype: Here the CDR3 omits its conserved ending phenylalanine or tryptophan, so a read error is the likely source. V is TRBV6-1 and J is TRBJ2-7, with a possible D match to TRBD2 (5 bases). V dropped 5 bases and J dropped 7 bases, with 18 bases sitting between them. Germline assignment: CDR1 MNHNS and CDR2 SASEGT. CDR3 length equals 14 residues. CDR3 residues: CASSLYTETGEQYY. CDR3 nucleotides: TGTGCCAGCAGTCTATACACAGAGACGGGGGAGCAGTACTAC.

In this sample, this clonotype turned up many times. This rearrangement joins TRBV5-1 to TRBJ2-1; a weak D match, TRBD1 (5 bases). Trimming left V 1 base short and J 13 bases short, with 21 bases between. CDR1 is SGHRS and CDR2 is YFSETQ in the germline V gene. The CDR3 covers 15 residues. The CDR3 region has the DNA TGCGCCAGCAGCTTGTATCAGGGTACGGGCGACGTACAGTTCTTC. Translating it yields CASSLYQGTGDVQFF.

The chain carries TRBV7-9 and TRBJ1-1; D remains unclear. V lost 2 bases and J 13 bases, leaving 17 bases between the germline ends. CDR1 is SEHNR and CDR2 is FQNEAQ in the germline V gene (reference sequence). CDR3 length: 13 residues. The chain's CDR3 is CASSLTISGMGFF. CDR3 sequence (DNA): TGTGCCAGCAGCTTAACGATCTCCGGGATGGGTTTCTTT.